This TCR beta chain was observed in a study of blood T cell repertoires in COVID-19 (dated by TCRdb to about 2020). Broadly, across the study: Collaborator samples came from the United States, Italy and Spain and covered acute and convalescent phases of COVID-19. Samples came from the ongoing ImmuneRACE study (first 160 participants) plus 1,254 subjects from 6 global collaborators. The repertoires were released in a freely available public database intended as a resource for research on the immune response to SARS-CoV-2. The prospective study material was composed of cDNA or gDNA derived from T cells, B-cell-depleted T cells, or PBMCs. Where available, HLA class I and class II types were obtained from metadata supplied by the sample provider rather than from assay-based typing. Sample metadata almost always included a de-identified subject ID, COVID-19 status, age in years and sex. The dataset comprised deeply sampled blood TCRbeta repertoires from subjects exposed to, actively infected with, or recovered from COVID-19.

Inclusive of the bounding cysteine and phenylalanine, the CDR3 is 16 residues long. Solely the CDR3 DNA is kept, with 48 bases framed from the first base. Taken from the germline V gene (reference sequence), the CDR1 and CDR2 loops are GTSNPN and SVGIG. The germline V and J ends show losses of 3 bases and 3 bases respectively, and no gene match explains 14 bases of the junction. TCRbeta CDR3 regions were amplified from genomic DNA by means of the immunoSEQ Assay, a bias-controlled multiplex PCR. Under the source paper's analysis protocol: Nucleated cell counts per sample were estimated from amplification of reference gene primers within the assay. To quantify the absolute abundance of each unique TCRbeta CDR3 rearrangement, sequence reads were collapsed and filtered. Productive Simpson clonality was computed per sample as the square root of Simpson's diversity index over productive rearrangements. Held by TCRdb, this immuneACCESS table contains in-frame sequences only and omits some clones. Under half of the omission traces to an unresolved V gene where checked; the cause of the rest is unknown. The D gene and trimming were derived from the DNA, and the V and J assignments and clone size from that table. The sample yields around 190,000 clones; 85% to 90% were counted once. Roughly 8% of the sample lies in the top ten.

What the research found in general, with its limitations: Clinical and demographic metadata were provided uncurated, with the amount varying by source and participant.

Each collaborating institution followed its own protocols to collect whole blood in K2EDTA tubes. For TCRbeta analysis, collaborator samples were shipped as frozen whole blood, as isolated PBMCs, or as DNA extracted from either sample type. As for this clone: Its antigen is still unknown. No per-base quality is available; no much larger clone lies one base away.

The TCR was taken from a woman aged 60 to 75 with acute or convalescent COVID-19. The receptor chain draws on TRBV30 and TRBJ2-7, with 7 bases in between that match TRBD2. The sample taken for sequencing was peripheral blood. The sequence in DNA is TGTGCCTGGAGGACTCGGGGTGCGGGAGCCCTCTACGAGCAGTACTTC. Translated, this gives CAWRTRGAGALYEQYF.